This T cell receptor beta chain is from a study of cytomegalovirus exposure and HLA in healthy donors. As for the study in general: An earlier analysis found 120 million or so unique TCR beta sequences from 150 million to 200 million T cells.

Whole-study results and caveats: Using a false discovery rate of 0.05, a later analysis showed that roughly 16,000 TCR beta sequences were associated with HLA alleles.

The CDR3 runs 16 residues. Trimming at V came to 0 bases and at J to 9 bases, leaving 9 bases not matched to a gene. Germline assignment: CDR1 MGHRA and CDR2 YSYEKL. Researchers ran the PCR with 60 Vbeta and 13 Jbeta primers. Some clones are missing from TCRdb's copy, which holds only in-frame ones; the method was immunoSEQ multiplex PCR. The table has about 160,000 clones, approximately 84% seen once. A remark on this clone: What it recognizes is unknown.

The V and J genes are TRBV4-1 and TRBJ1-4; 8 bases agree with TRBD1. This TCR came from a male donor in good health and CMV-seropositive. Sequences were obtained from PBMCs. The CDR3 DNA reads TGCGCCAGCAGCCAAGAGCTCGGGACAGGAATCAAAAAACTGTTTTTT. This gives the protein CASSQELGTGIKKLFF.